This T cell receptor (beta chain) was captured by sequencing in a study of blood T cell repertoires in COVID-19. Whole-study context: The study drew acute and convalescent COVID-19 samples from the United States, Italy and Spain.

J lost 4 bases, V lost 3 bases, and 2 bases had no gene match. The CDR3 runs 14 residues. Germline V CDR1 and CDR2: KGHSH, LQKENI. Under the authors' procedure: Amplification of reference gene primers provided the estimated nucleated cell counts. Method: immunoSEQ multiplex PCR; TCRdb's copy keeps in-frame clones and lacks some. V, J and clone size are taken as reported in that table, and D and trimming were inferred from the DNA itself. The table shows 45,000 to 55,000 clones, with 88% occurring only once. The chain uses TRBV18 and TRBJ1-2; 10 bases line up with TRBD1. The TCR sequence derives from a human donor in a cohort sampled during active COVID-19. Sequencing was performed on peripheral blood. CDR3 sequence reads: CASSPRDRGYGYTF. Here the CDR3 DNA reads TGTGCCAGCTCACCGAGGGACAGGGGCTATGGCTACACCTTC.